These 4 T cell receptor beta chains came from one sample sequenced in a study of blood T cell repertoires in COVID-19. This table comes from immunoSEQ multiplex PCR, and its TCRdb copy is limited to in-frame clones, with some not included. The sample lists more than 200,000 clones, about four fifths occurring once. The specimen sequenced was peripheral blood. Receptors were obtained from a man aged 80 or over with acute or convalescent COVID-19.

The V gene is TRBV3-1 (or the pseudogene TRBV3-2), the J gene TRBJ1-6, with D tentatively TRBD1 (5 bases). Germline V gene data show CDR1 as LGHDT and CDR2 as YNNKEL (reference sequence). The CDR3 covers 17 residues. Trimming removed 1 base at V and 9 bases at J, with 19 bases between. The DNA for the CDR3 is TGTGCCAGCAGCCAAGTGGAACCGTGGGGGGTGATTTCACCCCTCCACTTT. This encodes CASSQVEPWGVISPLHF.

The V call is TRBV21-1, the J call TRBJ2-5; TRBD2, the D gene given by the table, was not confirmed from the DNA. TRBV21-1 is assigned pseudogene status. The CDR3 contains 16 residues. CDR3 region: CASSNKEREGQETQYF. The DNA for the CDR3 is TGTGCCAGCAGCAATAAGGAGCGGGAGGGCCAGGAGACCCAGTACTTC.

This clone was counted once. This chain joins TRBV7-2 and TRBJ1-2, with D perhaps matching TRBD1 (5 bases). The CDR3 consists of 14 residues. Germline-derived CDR1 and CDR2 are SGHTA and FQGNSA. Trimming cost V 3 bases and J 4 bases, with 12 bases left between them. The CDR3 loop reads CASSFDGGGYGYTF. The CDR3 DNA reads TGTGCCAGCAGCTTCGACGGGGGTGGCTATGGCTACACCTTC.

The V and J genes are TRBV11-2 and TRBJ2-1; TRBD2 matches 9 bases. The CDR3 totals 16 residues. With 8 bases clipped from V and 4 bases from J, the junction kept 12 bases outside the gene matches. The V gene's germline CDR1 is SGHAT and CDR2 FQNNGV. In DNA form, the CDR3 reads TGTGCCAGCGGAAAATATGGACTAGCGAGATACAATGAGCAGTTCTTC. Residues: CASGKYGLARYNEQFF.